Listed here are 18 T cell receptor beta chains from one sample, sequenced in a study of blood T cell repertoires in COVID-19. Repertoires were generated with immunoSEQ multiplex PCR, while TCRdb's copy carries only in-frame clones and drops some. The table shows 150,000 to 200,000 clones, with more than 75% occurring only once. The sample comprised PBMCs or T cells enriched from blood (not recorded which). The receptors originated from a man aged 40-49 years who had recovered from COVID-19.

This chain uses TRBV5-1 with TRBJ1-2; 7 bases are shared with TRBD1. Germline V gene sequence: CDR1 SGHRS, CDR2 YFSETQ. With V trimmed by 9 bases and J by 3 bases, 11 bases remained unmatched. This CDR3 region has 14 residues. The CDR3 sequence: CAIRYDRVDYGYTF. CDR3 DNA sequence: TGCGCCATCCGTTATGACAGGGTGGACTATGGCTACACCTTC.

The chain links TRBV30 to TRBJ1-2; D unresolved. The CDR3 loop spans 14 amino acids. The V and J ends lost 0 bases and 8 bases respectively, with 16 bases between them. Germline values: CDR1 GTSNPN, CDR2 SVGIG (reference sequence). DNA for the CDR3: TGTGCCTGGAGTGTGAGTCAACTCGAGCGAGGCTACACCTTC. Residues: CAWSVSQLERGYTF.

The chain is built from TRBV19 and TRBJ1-1; D is unresolved. This CDR3 has 15 amino acids. Trimming pared 3 bases from V and 0 bases from J, leaving 11 bases between. Germline V gene lookup returns CDR1 LNHDA and CDR2 SQIVND (reference sequence). The CDR3 DNA reads TGTGCCAGTAGTATGTCTACGGGGTTGAACACTGAAGCTTTCTTT. This sequence encodes CASSMSTGLNTEAFF.

The gene calls are TRBV4-1 and TRBJ2-5; D is unresolved. This CDR3 has 12 amino acids. In germline, CDR1 is MGHRA, CDR2 YSYEKL. Deletions cut 4 bases from V and 4 bases from J, with 7 bases between. Here the CDR3 DNA reads TGCGCCAGCAGCCCCCCCTCAGAGACCCAGTACTTC. Translating gives CASSPPSETQYF.

This clone has just a few counts. The chain joins TRBV9 to TRBJ1-5; D not resolved. The V gene's germline CDR1 is SGDLS and CDR2 YYNGEE. The CDR3 has 13 amino acids. The V end was cut by 0 bases, the J end by 7 bases, with 8 bases between. The CDR3 region is CASSVGGRQPQHF. The DNA for the CDR3 is TGTGCCAGCAGCGTAGGCGGCCGCCAGCCCCAGCATTTT. The variable domain in full, completed from reference TRBV9 and TRBJ1-5, reads DSGVTQTPKHLITATGQRVTLRCSPRSGDLSVYWYQQSLDQGLQFLIQYYNGEERAKGNILERFSAQQFPDLHSELNLSSLELGDSALYFCASSVGGRQPQHFGDGTRLSIL.

This clone was recorded a few times. The gene calls are TRBV6-5 and TRBJ1-4, with TRBD1 as a possible D gene (6 bases). V lost 7 bases, J lost 2 bases, and 8 bases lay in between. This CDR3 contains 13 residues. CDR1 is MNHEY, CDR2 SVGAGI, per germline. CDR3 residues: CASIQGTNEKLFF. In DNA, the CDR3 is TGTGCCAGCATTCAGGGGACTAATGAAAAACTGTTTTTT.

This clone was counted only a few times. The rearrangement joins TRBV4-1 to TRBJ1-1; the D gene is possibly TRBD1 (5 bases). The CDR3 is 16 amino acids. In germline, CDR1 is MGHRA, CDR2 YSYEKL. V was pared by 1 base and J by 5 bases, with 17 bases between. The CDR3 region is CASSQAAGFEVTEAFF. The CDR3 region has the DNA TGCGCCAGCAGCCAAGCAGCAGGGTTCGAGGTAACTGAAGCTTTCTTT.

For the CDR3, the DNA is TGTGCCAGCAGCTTGAGTCTGGAGGAAAAACTGTTTTTT. This encodes CASSLSLEEKLFF. The chain couples TRBV11-2 to TRBJ1-4; unclear D gene. The V and J ends lost 3 bases and 8 bases respectively, with 10 bases between them. The length of the CDR3 is 13 residues. Germline-derived CDR1 and CDR2 are SGHAT and FQNNGV.

In its sample, this clone was seen a few times. The rearrangement uses TRBV18 and TRBJ2-5, with D possibly TRBD2 on 6 matching bases. The CDR3 spans 17 residues. The V end lost 3 bases, the J end lost 5 bases, and 22 bases lay between the germline ends. Germline V gene lookup returns CDR1 KGHSH and CDR2 LQKENI. The CDR3 nucleotides are TGTGCCAGCTCACCCCTTGACGATGCGGGAAGGGTCGAGACCCAGTACTTC. Amino acid sequence: CASSPLDDAGRVETQYF. The entire variable domain, with the rest obtained from reference TRBV18 and TRBJ2-5, is as follows: NAGVMQNPRHLVRRRGQEARLRCSPMKGHSHVYWYRQLPEEGLKFMVYLQKENIIDESGMPKERFSAEFPKEGPSILRIQQVVRGDSAAYFCASSPLDDAGRVETQYFGPGTRLLVL.

This clone was seen more than once but under ten times. This chain joins TRBV10-3 and TRBJ2-3, with TRBD1 matching over 7 bases. Germline lookup yields CDR1 ENHRY and CDR2 SYGVKD. The V and J ends lost 6 bases and 1 base, in that order; junction bases with no gene match: 7. This CDR3 is 15 amino acids long. The CDR3 nucleotides are TGTGCCATCAGCCAAATCGGACAGGGCACAGATACGCAGTATTTT. Its protein product is CAISQIGQGTDTQYF.

V gene TRBV7-8 combines with J gene TRBJ1-1; TRBD1 matches at 8 bases. Germline V lookup: CDR1 SGHVS, CDR2 FQNEAQ. V trimming: 0 bases; J trimming: 4 bases; junction bases outside the gene matches: 7. This CDR3 has 16 amino acids. This chain's CDR3 is CASSLAAGGYGTEAFF. The CDR3 DNA sequence: TGTGCCAGCAGCTTAGCGGCAGGGGGCTACGGCACTGAAGCTTTCTTT.

V usage is TRBV6-2 or TRBV6-3 and J usage is TRBJ2-2, with 10 bases identical to TRBD2. The CDR3 has 16 amino acids. Germline trimming cut 5 bases from V and 3 bases from J; bases unmatched to any gene: 6. From germline, CDR1 is MNHEY and CDR2 SVGEGT. CDR3 nucleotides: TGTGCCAGCAGTCGGCTAGCGGGGGTGGACACCGGGGAGCTGTTTTTT. Protein: CASSRLAGVDTGELFF.

As DNA, the CDR3 is TGTGCCAGCAGCAGAGCGGGGGGGTACCAAGAGACCCAGTACTTC. It encodes CASSRAGGYQETQYF. The gene calls are TRBV5-6 and TRBJ2-5, with 10 bases identical to TRBD2. The CDR3 runs 15 residues. The germline V gene has CDR1 SGHDT and CDR2 YYEEEE. The V segment lost 4 bases and the J segment 0 bases; nucleotides outside the gene matches: 3. The whole variable domain, filled in from reference TRBV5-6 and TRBJ2-5, reads DAGVTQSPTHLIKTRGQQVTLRCSPKSGHDTVSWYQQALGQGPQFIFQYYEEEERQRGNFPDRFSGHQFPNYSSELNVNALLLGDSALYLCASSRAGGYQETQYFGPGTRLLVL.

The chain couples TRBV7-9 to TRBJ2-7, with TRBD1 matching 9 bases. The ends lost 3 bases at V and 2 bases at J; junction bases unmatched: 5. Germline V gives CDR1 SEHNR, CDR2 FQNEAQ (reference sequence). This CDR3 contains 15 residues. CDR3 coding DNA: TGTGCCAGCAGCTTCGGGACAGGGATTCCCTACGAGCAGTACTTC. This encodes CASSFGTGIPYEQYF.

V is TRBV5-5 and J is TRBJ1-5; D is unclear. There are 15 residues in the CDR3. V was cut by 4 bases and J by 4 bases, with 15 bases left in between. The germline gives CDR1 SGHKS, CDR2 YYEKEE (reference sequence). The CDR3 here is CASSHQAGLNQPQHF. In nucleotides, the CDR3 is TGTGCCAGCAGCCATCAGGCGGGCCTTAATCAGCCCCAGCATTTT.

V and J are TRBV6-5 and TRBJ2-1; no clear D gene. Deletions cut 4 bases from V and 6 bases from J, with 7 bases between. Germline-derived CDR1 and CDR2 are MNHEY and SVGAGI. The CDR3 is 12 amino acids. This chain's CDR3 is CASSSTTNEQFF. Written as DNA, the CDR3 is TGTGCCAGCAGTTCGACAACCAATGAGCAGTTCTTC.

The chain employs TRBV12-3 or TRBV12-4 and TRBJ2-1; no definite D call. Between the trimmed V and J ends, which lost 5 bases and 7 bases, there was a span of 6 bases. CDR3 length: 11 amino acids. CDR3 sequence reads: CASSPKNEQFF. As DNA, the CDR3 is TGTGCCAGCAGTCCTAAGAATGAGCAGTTCTTC.

This chain joins TRBV4-1 and TRBJ2-5; TRBD2 matches at 7 bases. Trimming at V came to 1 base and at J to 1 base, leaving 3 bases not matched to a gene. The CDR3 has 15 amino acids. The germline V gene has CDR1 MGHRA and CDR2 YSYEKL. The chain's CDR3 is CASSQGLALQETQYF. The CDR3 DNA sequence: TGCGCCAGCAGCCAAGGACTAGCACTCCAAGAGACCCAGTACTTC.